In this sample, the clone carrying this T cell receptor beta chain turned up a few times. What it recognizes is unknown. The template was genomic DNA from peripheral blood, not RNA. This specimen belongs to a study of T cell repertoires in aging, cancer and after chemotherapy. V lost 1 base and J 7 bases, leaving 10 bases between the germline ends. The germline gives CDR1 MNHNS, CDR2 SASEGT. The CDR3 contains 13 residues. A mixed TRB-A/B primer pool amplified rearranged TRB by multiplex touch-down PCR. MiXCR, run by TCRdb on the multiplex PCR reads, gives a single entry per CDR3 protein. The table lists approximately 20,000 distinct CDR3 sequences, roughly 37% of them singletons. Study findings and constraints: The repertoire data cannot show anything about immunological memory following chemotherapy.

The source material was blood. The chain links TRBV6-1 to TRBJ1-2; D gene unclear. The clonotype originates from a human donor with a solid tumor. This CDR3 reads CASSEGALRGYTF. Here the CDR3 DNA reads TGTGCCAGCAGTGAAGGTGCCTTGCGTGGCTACACCTTC.